The rows below give T cell receptor beta chains drawn from one sample of a study of blood T cells in healthy people across ages. TCRdb used MiXCR to reprocess the 5' RACE reads, holding one entry per CDR3 protein. This table has 450,000 to 650,000 distinct CDR3 sequences, 24% appearing once. These records were also assigned to another study, of T cells of mothers and their children.

The specimen was blood. The receptors shown here come from a boy aged 5 to 17 in good health. The CDR3 runs from the conserved cysteine through the conserved F or W. A D gene is named only where the DNA matches it firmly. Some rows mark clone size as missing; the rest say once, few, many or name a class of expanded clone.

>-|-|TRBJ2-7|TRBV12-2
CASRCEGLAGLYEQYF
TGTGCAAGTCGCTGTGAGGGACTAGCGGGACTCTACGAGCAGTACTTC
>few|-|TRBJ1-3|TRBV9
CASSVISDSPSGNTIYF
TGTGCCAGCAGCGTCATCAGCGACTCCCCCTCTGGAAACACCATATATTTT
>few|TRBD1|TRBJ2-1|TRBV20-1
CSAHPGTGATWLFF
TGCAGTGCCCACCCCGGGACAGGGGCTACCTGGCTGTTCTTC
>few|TRBD1|TRBJ2-3|TRBV4-3
CASSQGLDRGRTDTQYF
TGCGCCAGCAGCCAAGGACTCGACAGGGGCAGAACAGATACGCAGTATTTT
>-|-|TRBJ1-5|TRBV28
CASSLEGFRNQPQHF
TGTGCCAGCAGTTTAGAAGGGTTTCGGAATCAGCCCCAGCATTTT
>-|TRBD2|TRBJ2-5|TRBV13
CTSSLGGLGKETQYF
TGTACCAGCAGCTTAGGGGGACTAGGGAAAGAGACCCAGTACTTC
>few|-|TRBJ2-5|TRBV29-1
CSVEPTGIQETQYF
TGCAGCGTTGAGCCTACCGGGATCCAAGAGACCCAGTACTTC
>-|-|TRBJ1-4|TRBV6-2/TRBV6-3
CASSFAGINEKLFF
TGTGCCAGCAGTTTCGCCGGAATTAATGAAAAACTGTTTTTT
>many|-|TRBJ1-1|TRBV4-1
CASSHPQGNTEAFF
TGCGCCAGCAGCCACCCGCAGGGGAACACTGAAGCTTTCTTT
>-|TRBD2|TRBJ2-5|TRBV6-2/TRBV6-3
CASSPIASGNRETQYF
TGTGCCAGCAGTCCCATTGCTAGCGGGAACCGAGAGACCCAGTACTTC
>-|-|TRBJ2-2|TRBV20-1
CSAGSRGQGTGELFF
TGCAGTGCCGGAAGTAGGGGTCAGGGCACCGGGGAGCTGTTTTTT
>few|-|TRBJ1-4|TRBV11-2
CASSLFPGGSATNEKLFF
TGTGCCAGCAGCTTATTTCCTGGGGGCTCGGCAACTAATGAAAAACTGTTTTTT
>-|-|TRBJ2-1|TRBV7-2
CASSLAGAHGDEQFF
TGTGCCAGCAGCTTAGCGGGCGCCCACGGGGATGAGCAGTTCTTC
>once|TRBD1|TRBJ2-4|TRBV15
CATSREVGTGGAVQYF
TGTGCCACCAGCAGAGAAGTTGGGACAGGGGGCGCGGTGCAGTACTTC
>-|-|TRBJ2-5|TRBV11-2
CASSHHSLTAGYETQYF
TGTGCCAGCAGCCATCACAGTCTGACAGCGGGTTACGAGACCCAGTACTTC
>-|-|TRBJ2-7|TRBV28
CASQPQRPRGEQYF
TGTGCCAGCCAGCCGCAGCGGCCCCGTGGGGAGCAGTACTTC
>few|TRBD1|TRBJ2-7|TRBV18
CASSVYRGSGEQYF
TGTGCCAGCTCAGTTTACAGGGGGAGTGGCGAGCAGTACTTC
>-|-|TRBJ2-2|TRBV5-1
CASSLDGVTGELFF
TGCGCCAGCAGCTTGGATGGGGTGACCGGGGAGCTGTTTTTT
>-|-|TRBJ2-5|TRBV7-2
CASSLRETQHF
TGTGCCAGCAGCCTACGGGAGACCCAGCACTTC
>few|TRBD1|TRBJ2-7|TRBV6-2/TRBV6-3
CASSHDRGSSYEQYF
TGTGCCAGCAGCCACGACAGGGGGAGCTCCTACGAGCAGTACTTC
>-|TRBD1|TRBJ2-1|TRBV3-1
CASSPGQGRFF
TGTGCCAGCAGCCCGGGACAGGGTCGGTTCTTC
>few|-|TRBJ1-4|TRBV3-1
CASSHGRELWWANEKLFF
TGTGCCAGCAGCCACGGCCGGGAACTGTGGTGGGCTAATGAAAAACTGTTTTTT
>few|-|TRBJ2-2|TRBV20-1
CSATGQTATGELFF
TGCAGTGCCACAGGACAGACCGCCACCGGGGAGCTGTTTTTT
>few|TRBD1|TRBJ1-4|TRBV11-2
CASSSVQGVGEKLFF
TGTGCCAGCAGCTCGGTACAGGGGGTCGGGGAAAAACTGTTTTTT
>once|TRBD2|TRBJ2-1|TRBV20-1
CSARGLTGGPYNEQFF
TGCAGTGCTAGAGGCTTGACGGGAGGGCCATACAATGAGCAGTTCTTC
>-|-|TRBJ1-1|TRBV10-3
CAIRKGRETEAFF
TGTGCCATCAGAAAGGGACGGGAAACTGAAGCTTTCTTT
>-|-|TRBJ2-5|TRBV5-8
CASSSTSIATQYF
TGTGCCAGCAGTTCGACATCGATCGCAACCCAGTACTTC
>-|TRBD2|TRBJ2-1|TRBV7-7
CASSLVAGGPQTEQFF
TGTGCTAGCAGCTTAGTCGCGGGAGGGCCTCAAACTGAGCAGTTCTTC
>-|TRBD2|TRBJ2-1|TRBV7-3
CASSLLGSGGWYNEQFF
TGTGCCAGCAGCTTATTGGGGAGCGGGGGGTGGTACAATGAGCAGTTCTTC
>-|-|TRBJ2-1|TRBV7-2
CASSLKAGFSYNEQFF
TGTGCCAGCAGCTTAAAGGCGGGATTCTCCTACAATGAGCAGTTCTTC
>-|-|TRBJ2-1|TRBV4-3
CASSQDRIRTPEFF
TGCGCCAGCAGCCAAGATCGTATCCGGACACCCGAGTTCTTC
>few|-|TRBJ2-1|TRBV24-1
CATSETTVIDNEQFF
TGTGCCACCAGTGAAACGACAGTGATCGACAATGAGCAGTTCTTC
>-|-|TRBJ2-1|TRBV29-1
CSVERSYNEQFF
TGCAGCGTTGAAAGGTCCTACAATGAGCAGTTCTTC
>few|TRBD1|TRBJ1-2|TRBV11-2
CASSGGLSIGTGGGFYYGYTF
TGTGCCAGCAGCGGTGGCTTGTCCATCGGGACAGGGGGCGGGTTTTACTATGGCTACACCTTC
>-|TRBD1|TRBJ1-4|TRBV6-6
CASTGTGGVGLFF
TGTGCCAGCACCGGGACAGGGGGCGTAGGGCTGTTTTTT
>few|-|TRBJ1-6|TRBV7-2
CASSFGGPNSPLHF
TGCGCCAGCAGCTTTGGGGGGCCCAATTCACCCCTCCACTTT
>few|-|TRBJ2-1|TRBV10-3
CATMSGLGGLNEQFF
TGTGCCACCATGTCGGGATTAGGGGGACTAAATGAGCAGTTCTTC
>many|TRBD2|TRBJ2-7|TRBV29-1
CSVDRGGLAGGFYEQYF
TGCAGCGTTGACCGAGGGGGACTAGCGGGAGGGTTCTACGAGCAGTACTTC
>few|-|TRBJ1-1|TRBV5-1
CASRGPRRDTEAFF
TGCGCCAGCCGTGGACCTAGGAGGGACACTGAAGCTTTCTTT
>-|-|TRBJ1-2|TRBV5-1
CASKGQGFNYGYTF
TGCGCCAGCAAAGGGCAGGGATTCAACTATGGCTACACCTTC
>-|TRBD2|TRBJ2-3|TRBV9
CASSLSGRFDTQYF
TGTGCCAGCAGCCTTAGCGGGAGGTTTGATACGCAGTATTTT
>few|TRBD1|TRBJ2-3|TRBV20-1
CSADRVPPDTQYF
TGCAGTGCAGACAGGGTTCCGCCAGATACGCAGTATTTT
>-|-|TRBJ1-2|TRBV28
CASSFFSPNYGYTF
TGTGCCAGCAGTTTTTTTTCACCTAACTATGGCTACACCTTC
>few|TRBD1|TRBJ2-5|TRBV5-6
CASSQPDRGGETQYF
TGTGCCAGCAGCCAACCAGACAGGGGTGGTGAGACCCAGTACTTC
>few|-|TRBJ2-7|TRBV28
CASRPGASAFSYEQYF
TGTGCCAGCAGGCCCGGGGCTAGCGCGTTCTCCTACGAGCAGTACTTC
>-|TRBD1|TRBJ2-6|TRBV5-1
CASSPGQVYSGANVLTF
TGCGCCAGCAGCCCGGGACAGGTTTACTCTGGGGCCAACGTCCTGACTTTC
>-|TRBD2|TRBJ2-7|TRBV13
CASSYEGLAGGYEQYF
TGTGCCAGCAGCTACGAAGGACTAGCGGGAGGATACGAGCAGTACTTC
>few|-|TRBJ1-5|TRBV6-6
CASSPSQPQHF
TGTGCCAGCAGTCCTAGCCAGCCCCAGCATTTT
>-|-|TRBJ1-2|TRBV7-2
CASSFGAGSDYGYTF
TGTGCCAGCAGCTTTGGGGCGGGGTCCGACTATGGCTACACCTTC
>few|-|TRBJ2-1|TRBV3-1
CASSQGASLSSYNEQFF
TGTGCCAGCAGCCAAGGCGCGTCCTTGAGCTCCTACAATGAGCAGTTCTTC